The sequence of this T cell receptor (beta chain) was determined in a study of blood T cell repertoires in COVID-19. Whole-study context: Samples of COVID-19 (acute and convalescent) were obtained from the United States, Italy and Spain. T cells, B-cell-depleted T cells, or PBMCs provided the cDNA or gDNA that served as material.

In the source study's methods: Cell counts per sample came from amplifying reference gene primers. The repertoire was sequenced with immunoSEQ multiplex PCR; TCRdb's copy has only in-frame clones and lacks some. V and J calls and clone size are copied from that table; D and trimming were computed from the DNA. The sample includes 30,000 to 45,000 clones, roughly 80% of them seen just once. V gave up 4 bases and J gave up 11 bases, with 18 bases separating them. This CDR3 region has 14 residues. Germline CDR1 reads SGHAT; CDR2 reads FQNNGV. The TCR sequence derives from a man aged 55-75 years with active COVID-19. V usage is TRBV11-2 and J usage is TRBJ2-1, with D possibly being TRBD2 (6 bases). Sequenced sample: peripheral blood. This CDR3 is CASSSPGLTTQQFF. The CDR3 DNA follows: TGTGCCAGCAGCTCCCCGGGACTCACTACTCAGCAGTTCTTC.